Here is one TCR beta chain with its context. Per the authors' pipeline: The assay estimated nucleated cells by amplifying reference gene primers. Clones were sequenced by immunoSEQ multiplex PCR, and TCRdb holds only the in-frame ones, with some missing. V, J and clone size are those of that table, while D and trimming were read from the DNA. The sample lists more than 200,000 clones; approximately 81% were seen once. This CDR3 contains 15 residues. Trimming took 2 bases from V and 10 from J; bases not matched to a gene: 10. Germline loops: CDR1 SEHNR, CDR2 FQNEAQ (reference sequence). This entry is derived from a study of blood T cell repertoires in COVID-19.

This TCR derives from a man aged 60-69 years with acute or convalescent COVID-19. This chain uses TRBV7-9 with TRBJ2-4, with 8 bases matching TRBD2. The sequenced sample was peripheral blood. In DNA form, the CDR3 reads TGTGCCAGCAGCTTACCGCGGGAGGCCGATCAGATTCAGTACTTC. Its protein product is CASSLPREADQIQYF.